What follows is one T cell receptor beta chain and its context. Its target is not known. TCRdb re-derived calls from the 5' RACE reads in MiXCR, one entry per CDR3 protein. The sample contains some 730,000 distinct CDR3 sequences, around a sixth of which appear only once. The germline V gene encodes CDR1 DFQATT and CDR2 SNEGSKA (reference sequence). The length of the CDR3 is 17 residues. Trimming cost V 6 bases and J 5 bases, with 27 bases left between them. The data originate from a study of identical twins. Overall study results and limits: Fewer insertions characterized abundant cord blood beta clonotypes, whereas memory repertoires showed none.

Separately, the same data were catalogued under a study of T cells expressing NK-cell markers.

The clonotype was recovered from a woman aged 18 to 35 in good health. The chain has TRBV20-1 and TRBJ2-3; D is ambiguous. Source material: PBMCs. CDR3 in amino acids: CSANREPNRVDGDTQYF. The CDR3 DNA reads TGCAGTGCCAACCGCGAGCCTAATCGGGTGGATGGAGATACGCAGTATTTT.